The 19 T cell receptor beta chains below come from one sample, sequenced in a study of blood T cell repertoires in COVID-19. The data were produced by immunoSEQ multiplex PCR, yet TCRdb's version contains in-frame clones alone and is incomplete. The sample holds some 290,000 clones, roughly nine tenths seen once. Sequenced input: PBMCs or T cells enriched from blood (not recorded which). These receptors were taken from a woman aged 25 to 45 who had been exposed to COVID-19.

J is TRBJ1-4 and V is TRBV18; 9 bases map to TRBD1. Trimming cost V 0 bases and J 5 bases; bases outside gene matches: 1. Germline CDR1 reads KGHSH; CDR2 reads LQKENI. The CDR3 loop spans 15 amino acids. The CDR3 DNA follows: TGTGCCAGCTCACCACCGGGGACAGGGAATGAAAAACTGTTTTTT. This translates into CASSPPGTGNEKLFF.

The chain joins TRBV6-5 to TRBJ1-1; maybe TRBD1 (5 bases). Between the trimmed V and J ends, which lost 2 bases and 1 base, there was a span of 14 bases. Germline lookup yields CDR1 MNHEY and CDR2 SVGAGI. CDR3 length equals 16 residues. CDR3 protein: CASSYDLGEGNTEAFF. The CDR3 nucleotides read TGTGCCAGCAGTTACGATTTAGGGGAGGGGAACACTGAAGCTTTCTTT.

The count of this clone is one. The chain has TRBV27 and TRBJ1-2, with a weak D call TRBD1 (6 bases). V lost 10 bases, J lost 4 bases, and 19 bases lay in between. CDR3 length: 14 residues. Germline CDR1 reads MNHEY; CDR2 reads SMNVEV (reference sequence). The CDR3 sequence: CATKAGGVGYGYTF. CDR3 DNA sequence: TGTGCCACCAAAGCGGGGGGCGTCGGCTATGGCTACACCTTC.

J is TRBJ2-7 and V is TRBV3-1 (or the pseudogene TRBV3-2); D not certain. Germline assignment: CDR1 LGHDT and CDR2 YNNKEL (reference sequence). This CDR3 contains 13 residues. V dropped 4 bases and J dropped 5 bases, with 12 bases sitting between them. The CDR3 sequence: CASSLLTADEQYF. CDR3 nucleotides: TGTGCCAGCAGCCTCTTGACGGCGGACGAGCAGTACTTC.

V gene TRBV6-5 combines with J gene TRBJ1-2, with D possibly TRBD1 on 6 matching bases. The germline V gene has CDR1 MNHEY and CDR2 SVGAGI. Trimming left V 7 bases short and J 0 bases short, with 15 bases between. This CDR3 has 15 residues. CDR3 nucleotides: TGTGCCAGCACAAGTCGGCAGGGGTCTAACTATGGCTACACCTTC. Amino acids: CASTSRQGSNYGYTF.

The gene calls are TRBV12-3 or TRBV12-4 and TRBJ1-1; no reliable D call. Trimming stripped 2 bases from V and 7 bases from J, with 5 bases between. The CDR3 runs to 11 residues. CDR3 nucleotide sequence: TGTGCCAGCAGTTTATTCAATGAAGCTTTCTTT. It specifies CASSLFNEAFF.

Only one count was recorded for this clone. The chain employs TRBV6-5 and TRBJ1-1; 9 nucleotides align to TRBD1. The J segment lost 1 base and the V segment lost 1 base, leaving 4 bases of the junction unmatched. CDR3 size: 16 residues. CDR1 and CDR2 (germline): MNHEY, SVGAGI. As DNA, the CDR3 is TGTGCCAGCAGTTACTTGGGACAGGGTGAGAACACTGAAGCTTTCTTT. Translating it yields CASSYLGQGENTEAFF.

The chain employs TRBV11-1 and TRBJ1-3; no definite D call. The V and J ends lost 2 bases and 5 bases respectively, with 13 bases between them. The CDR3 is made up of 15 amino acids. Germline V gene data show CDR1 as SGHAT and CDR2 as FQDESV (reference sequence). The CDR3 region is CASSLQANRRNTIYF. The CDR3 DNA reads TGTGCCAGCAGCTTACAGGCTAACCGGCGAAACACCATATATTTT.

V and J are TRBV18 and TRBJ1-5, with D unresolved. V was clipped by 1 base and J by 9 bases, with 16 bases between them. The CDR3 contains 15 residues. Germline V gene lookup returns CDR1 KGHSH and CDR2 LQKENI. The CDR3: CASSPQSSPGVPQHF. CDR3 coding DNA: TGTGCCAGCTCACCACAGAGTAGCCCGGGAGTGCCCCAGCATTTT.

J is TRBJ2-5 and V is TRBV5-1; 11 nucleotides align to TRBD1. CDR1 SGHRS and CDR2 YFSETQ come from the germline V gene. The junction had 8 bases not matched to a gene; V was cut back by 4 bases and J by 6 bases. The CDR3 totals 15 residues. The CDR3 protein is CASSGGQGDVKTQYF. The CDR3 nucleotides are TGCGCCAGCAGCGGGGGACAGGGGGATGTAAAGACCCAGTACTTC.

V gene TRBV7-2 combines with J gene TRBJ1-5, with 7 bases aligning to TRBD1. The CDR3 totals 15 residues. Germline V lookup: CDR1 SGHTA, CDR2 FQGNSA. V was pared by 5 bases and J by 4 bases, with 8 bases of the junction left unmatched. The DNA of the CDR3 is TGTGCCAGCAGCCCAGTAGGGACAGCTAATCAGCCCCAGCATTTT. It codes for CASSPVGTANQPQHF.

This clone has only a few counts. V gene TRBV18 combines with J gene TRBJ1-1; tentative D call: TRBD1 (6 bases). Germline CDR1 KGHSH, CDR2 LQKENI. Trimming cost V 0 bases and J 0 bases, with 14 bases left between them. This CDR3 spans 17 amino acids. The CDR3 DNA reads TGTGCCAGCTCACCACCGAAGGGGGTCGGGATGAACACTGAAGCTTTCTTT. It is translated as CASSPPKGVGMNTEAFF. The complete variable domain, with remaining parts taken from reference TRBV18 and TRBJ1-1, reads NAGVMQNPRHLVRRRGQEARLRCSPMKGHSHVYWYRQLPEEGLKFMVYLQKENIIDESGMPKERFSAEFPKEGPSILRIQQVVRGDSAAYFCASSPPKGVGMNTEAFFGQGTRLTVV.

The V call is TRBV14, the J call TRBJ1-2, with D maybe TRBD1 (5 bases). There are 13 residues in the CDR3. V lost 4 bases to trimming and J lost 7 bases, with 13 bases between them. The germline gives CDR1 SGHDN, CDR2 FVKESK. The CDR3 DNA reads TGTGCCAGCAGCCCCCGGTTCGGGGGTGGCTACACCTTC. This gives the protein CASSPRFGGGYTF.

This clone came up once. In DNA, the CDR3 is TGTGCCAGCAGCACACTAGCGGGGGGGTTCATCCCAGATACGCAGTATTTT. Amino acid sequence: CASSTLAGGFIPDTQYF. V is TRBV7-8 and J is TRBJ2-3, with 13 bases aligning to TRBD2. With V trimmed by 5 bases and J by 4 bases, 9 bases remained unmatched. CDR3 length equals 17 residues. Germline V gives CDR1 SGHVS, CDR2 FQNEAQ.

The chain carries TRBV4-3 and TRBJ1-2, with D maybe TRBD1 (6 bases). The ends were cut back, 0 bases at V and 5 bases at J, with 19 bases in the middle. The CDR3 is made up of 17 amino acids. CDR1 is LGHNA and CDR2 is YSLEER in the germline V gene. The CDR3 here is CASSQDGAAGVGYGYTF. CDR3 bases: TGCGCCAGCAGCCAAGATGGGGCGGCAGGGGTCGGGTATGGCTACACCTTC.

J is TRBJ2-1 and V is TRBV7-2; weak D call: TRBD1 (5 bases). The germline V gene has CDR1 SGHTA and CDR2 FQGNSA. The CDR3 sequence is 13 residues long. V shed 2 bases and J shed 14 bases, with 16 bases lying between them. This CDR3 reads CASSLQWQGKKFF. The CDR3 DNA is TGTGCCAGCAGCTTACAGTGGCAGGGTAAAAAGTTCTTC.

This rearrangement joins TRBV29-1 to TRBJ1-2; 7 nucleotides align to TRBD1. The CDR3 consists of 12 residues. Germline trimming cut 7 bases from V and 8 bases from J; bases unmatched to any gene: 10. CDR1 and CDR2 (germline): SQVTM, ANQGSEA. CDR3 sequence reads: CSADRVDYGYTF. The CDR3, as DNA: TGCAGCGCAGACAGGGTTGATTACGGCTACACCTTC.

The chain is built from TRBV19 and TRBJ1-2, with D unclear. CDR3 length equals 14 residues. V lost 1 base, J lost 0 bases, and 6 bases lay in between. CDR1 is LNHDA, CDR2 SQIVND, per germline (reference sequence). The CDR3 loop reads CASSIGLSNYGYTF. CDR3 bases: TGTGCCAGTAGTATAGGACTTTCTAACTATGGCTACACCTTC.

The chain is built from TRBV5-5 and TRBJ1-1; 9 nucleotides match TRBD1. This CDR3 is 16 amino acids long. V lost 4 bases and J lost 3; bases outside the gene matches: 10. The germline gives CDR1 SGHKS, CDR2 YYEKEE (reference sequence). DNA for the CDR3: TGTGCCAGCAGCCCCCGGGTGGGGACAGGGTACACTGAAGCTTTCTTT. Residues: CASSPRVGTGYTEAFF.